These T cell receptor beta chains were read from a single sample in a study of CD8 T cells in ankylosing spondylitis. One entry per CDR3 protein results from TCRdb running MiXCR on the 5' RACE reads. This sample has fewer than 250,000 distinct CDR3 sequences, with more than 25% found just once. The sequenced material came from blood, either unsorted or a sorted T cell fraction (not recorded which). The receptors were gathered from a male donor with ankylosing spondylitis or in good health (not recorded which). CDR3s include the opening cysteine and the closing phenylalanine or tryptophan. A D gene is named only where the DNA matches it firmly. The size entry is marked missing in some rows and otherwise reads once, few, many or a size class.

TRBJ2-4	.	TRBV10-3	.	CAISGPDGSENIQYF	TGTGCCATCAGTGGGCCCGACGGCAGTGAAAACATTCAGTACTTC
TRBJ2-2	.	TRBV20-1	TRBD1	CSAPGTANTGELFF	TGCAGTGCCCCCGGGACAGCGAACACCGGGGAGCTGTTTTTT
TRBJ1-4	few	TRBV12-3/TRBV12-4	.	CASSLGILNEKLFF	TGTGCCAGCAGTTTGGGCATCCTTAATGAAAAACTGTTTTTT
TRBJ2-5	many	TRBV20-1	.	CSAPAGNQETQYF	TGCAGTGCTCCTGCGGGGAACCAAGAGACCCAGTACTTC
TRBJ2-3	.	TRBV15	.	CATSSGWGLTDTQYF	TGTGCCACCAGTAGTGGTTGGGGGCTCACAGATACGCAGTATTTT
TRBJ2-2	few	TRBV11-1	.	CASSLGKETNTGELFF	TGTGCCAGCAGCTTAGGGAAGGAAACGAACACCGGGGAGCTGTTTTTT
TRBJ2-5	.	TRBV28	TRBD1	CASSSLGQGREETQYF	TGTGCCAGCAGTTCCCTGGGACAGGGGCGGGAAGAGACCCAGTACTTC
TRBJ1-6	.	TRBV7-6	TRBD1	CASSLEPGGAYNSPLHF	TGTGCCAGCAGCTTAGAACCAGGGGGCGCTTATAATTCACCCCTCCACTTT
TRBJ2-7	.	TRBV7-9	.	CASSYRGGEQYF	TGTGCCAGCAGCTATAGGGGGGGCGAGCAGTACTTC
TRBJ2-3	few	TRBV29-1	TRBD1	CSVTGIGERSTDTQYF	TGCAGCGTGACAGGGATCGGAGAGCGGAGCACAGATACGCAGTATTTT
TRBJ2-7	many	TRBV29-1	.	CSVESTGTSNSYEQYF	TGCAGCGTTGAAAGCACCGGGACATCCAACTCCTACGAGCAGTACTTC
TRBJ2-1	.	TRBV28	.	CASSFRANLNGDEQFF	TGTGCCAGCAGTTTCCGGGCCAACCTCAACGGGGATGAGCAGTTCTTC
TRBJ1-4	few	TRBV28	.	CASRLGYGEKLFF	TGTGCCAGCAGGCTAGGGTACGGTGAAAAACTGTTTTTT
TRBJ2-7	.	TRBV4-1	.	CASSQDLVDYEQYF	TGCGCCAGCAGCCAAGATCTAGTGGACTACGAGCAGTACTTC
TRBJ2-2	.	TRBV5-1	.	CASSLAAGRGTGELFF	TGCGCCAGCAGCTTGGCAGCAGGGCGAGGCACCGGGGAGCTGTTTTTT
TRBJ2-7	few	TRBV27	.	CASKDVSEQYF	TGTGCCAGCAAGGACGTATCCGAGCAGTACTTC
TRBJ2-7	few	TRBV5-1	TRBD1	CASSWTGAYEQYF	TGCGCCAGCAGCTGGACAGGGGCGTACGAGCAGTACTTC
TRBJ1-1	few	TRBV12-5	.	CASARTENTEAFF	TGTGCTAGTGCCCGGACAGAGAACACTGAAGCTTTCTTT
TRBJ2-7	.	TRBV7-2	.	CASSPQQGSYEQYF	TGTGCCAGCAGCCCACAACAGGGCTCCTACGAGCAGTACTTC
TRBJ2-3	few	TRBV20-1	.	CSAGGPADTQYF	TGCAGTGCTGGTGGGCCAGCAGATACGCAGTATTTT
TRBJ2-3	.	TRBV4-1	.	CASSHGDMSTDTQYF	TGCGCCAGCAGCCACGGAGACATGAGCACAGATACGCAGTATTTT
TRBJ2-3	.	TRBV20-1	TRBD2	CSARSIAGVKDTQYF	TGCAGTGCTAGGAGTATAGCGGGGGTGAAAGATACGCAGTATTTT
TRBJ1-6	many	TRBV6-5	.	CASSYSTASHSPLHF	TGTGCCAGCAGTTACTCGACGGCCAGTCATTCACCCCTCCACTTT
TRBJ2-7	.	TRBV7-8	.	CASSLATGEVSYEQYF	TGTGCCAGCAGCTTAGCGACGGGTGAGGTCTCCTACGAGCAGTACTTC